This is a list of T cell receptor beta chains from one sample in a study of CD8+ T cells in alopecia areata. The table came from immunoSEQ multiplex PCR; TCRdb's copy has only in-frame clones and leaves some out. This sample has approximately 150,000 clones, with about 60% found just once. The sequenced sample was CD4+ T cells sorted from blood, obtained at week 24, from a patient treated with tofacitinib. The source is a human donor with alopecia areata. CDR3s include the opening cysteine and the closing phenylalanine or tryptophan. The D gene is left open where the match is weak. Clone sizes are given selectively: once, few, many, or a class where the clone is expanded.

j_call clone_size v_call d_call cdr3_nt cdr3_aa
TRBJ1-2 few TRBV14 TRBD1 TGTGCCAGCAGCCAACAACAGGGGAACTATGGCTACACCTTC CASSQQQGNYGYTF
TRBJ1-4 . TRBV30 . TGTGCCTGGAGTGATAGGAGGGTCCAGGAAAAACTGTTTTTT CAWSDRRVQEKLFF
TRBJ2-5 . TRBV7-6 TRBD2 TGTGCCAGCAGCTTCGGAGACGGGGGGTTAAAACGGGAGACCCAGTACTTC CASSFGDGGLKRETQYF
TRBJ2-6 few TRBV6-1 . TGTGCCAGCAGTACGGACCCAACTGGGGCCAACGTCCTGACTTTC CASSTDPTGANVLTF
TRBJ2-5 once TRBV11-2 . TGTGCCAGCAGCCCGGATTGGGCGGGGCAAGAGACCCAGTACTTC CASSPDWAGQETQYF
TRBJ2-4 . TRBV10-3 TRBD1 TGTGCCATCAGTGAGGACAGGGATATGTACTTC CAISEDRDMYF
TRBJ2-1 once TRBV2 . TGTGCCAGTAGCGGTTACAATGAGCAGTTCTTC CASSGYNEQFF
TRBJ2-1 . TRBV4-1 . TGCGCCAGCAGGGCGTCAGAGGGCTACAATGAGCAGTTCTTC CASRASEGYNEQFF
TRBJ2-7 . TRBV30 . TGTGCCTGGAGTTTTAGCCAGGGGAGAAACGAGCAGTACTTC CAWSFSQGRNEQYF
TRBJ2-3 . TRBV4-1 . TGCGCCGTCCGTCCCCGGGGCAGCACAGATACGCAGTATTTT CAVRPRGSTDTQYF
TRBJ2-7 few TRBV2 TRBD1 TGTGCCAGCAGTCCTGGTTCCGGGACAGGGGGCTGGGAGCAGTACTTC CASSPGSGTGGWEQYF
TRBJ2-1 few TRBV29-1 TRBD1 TGCAGCACAAAAGGGGGACAGGTCTACAATGAGCAGTTCTTC CSTKGGQVYNEQFF
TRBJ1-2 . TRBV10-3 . TGTGCCACACGGGCGGGGCTGGAGCACTATGGCTACACCTTC CATRAGLEHYGYTF
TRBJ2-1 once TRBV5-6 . TGTGCCAGCAGCTTGCTCTATGGCATCTACAATGAGCAGTTCTTC CASSLLYGIYNEQFF
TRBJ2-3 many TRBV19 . TGTGCCAGTAGACAATCGGGAGATACGCAGTATTTT CASRQSGDTQYF
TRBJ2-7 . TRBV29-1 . TGCAGCGTCGCGGACTCACCATCCTACGAGCAGTACTTC CSVADSPSYEQYF
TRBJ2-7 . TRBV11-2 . TGTGCCAGCGGTAAGAGCGCGGCCTACGAGCAGTACTTC CASGKSAAYEQYF
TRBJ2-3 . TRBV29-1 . TGCAGCGTTGCCCGGGACCTCACAGATACGCAGTATTTT CSVARDLTDTQYF
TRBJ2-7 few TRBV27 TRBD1 TGTGCCAGCAGTCGCCTGACCGGGACAGGGGTTTCCTACGAGCAGTACTTC CASSRLTGTGVSYEQYF
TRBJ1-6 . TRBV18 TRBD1 TGTGCCAGCTCACCAAATACAGGGGGATCACCCCTCCACTTT CASSPNTGGSPLHF
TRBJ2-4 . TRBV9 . TGTGCCAGCAGCGTAGCTCCGGGGGCGGGGAACATTCAGTACTTC CASSVAPGAGNIQYF
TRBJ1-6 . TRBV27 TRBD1 TGTGCCAGCAGTGCCCCGGGGGACAGTTCCTATAATTCACCCCTCCACTTT CASSAPGDSSYNSPLHF
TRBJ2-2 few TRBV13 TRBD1 TGTGCCAGCAGCTTACGTCCAGGGGGCCGGACCGGGGAGCTGTTTTTT CASSLRPGGRTGELFF
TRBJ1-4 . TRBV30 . TGTGCCTGGAGTGTTCGGCCCCCCAATGAAAAACTGTTTTTT CAWSVRPPNEKLFF
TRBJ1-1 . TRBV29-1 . TGCAGCGTTCAAGAGAGGTCTGAAGCTTTCTTT CSVQERSEAFF
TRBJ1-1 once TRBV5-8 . TGTGCCAGCAGCTCGAAGGGAAACACTGAAGCTTTCTTT CASSSKGNTEAFF
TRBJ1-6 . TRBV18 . TGTGCCAGCTCACCATTTTCCGATAATTCACCCCTCCACTTT CASSPFSDNSPLHF
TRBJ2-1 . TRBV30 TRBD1 TGTGCCTTCACCCGGGACAGGCTATACAATGAGCAGTTCTTC CAFTRDRLYNEQFF
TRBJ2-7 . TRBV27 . TGTGCCAGCAGTCGTTACAGGACAACCTACGAGCAGTACTTC CASSRYRTTYEQYF
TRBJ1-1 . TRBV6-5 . TGTGCCAGCAGCTGGAGTCAGAGGAACACTGAAGCTTTCTTT CASSWSQRNTEAFF
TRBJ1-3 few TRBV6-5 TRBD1 TGTGCCAGTTCGGGACAGGGGGCGAACACCATATATTTT CASSGQGANTIYF
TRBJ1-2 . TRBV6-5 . TGTGCCAGCACCCGCAGGAGAACTGATGGCTACACCTTC CASTRRRTDGYTF
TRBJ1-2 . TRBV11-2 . TGTGCCAGCAGCTCCACCGCCTTCTCAGGGAAGGGCTATGGCTACACCTTC CASSSTAFSGKGYGYTF
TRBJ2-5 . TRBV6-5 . TGTGCCAGTAGCGGCTTTGGGGAGACCCAGTACTTC CASSGFGETQYF
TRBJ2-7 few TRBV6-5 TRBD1 TGTGCCAGCAGTTACGGTCAGGGGGCAGTCGGTGAGCAGTACTTC CASSYGQGAVGEQYF
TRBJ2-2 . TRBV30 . TGTGCTCTCGAAAGACAGGTAGTCACCACCGGGGAGCTGTTTTTT CALERQVVTTGELFF
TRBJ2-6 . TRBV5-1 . TGCGCCAGCAGCTTGGGCGGTTCTGGGGCCAACGTCCTGACTTTC CASSLGGSGANVLTF
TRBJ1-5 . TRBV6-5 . TGTGCCAGCAGTTACTCGTACAGGGTCAGCAATCAGCCCCAGCATTTT CASSYSYRVSNQPQHF
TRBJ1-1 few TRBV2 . TGTGCCAGCAGGACAAGACAGGAGACTAACACTGAAGCTTTCTTT CASRTRQETNTEAFF
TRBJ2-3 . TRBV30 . TGTGCCTGGAGGGTCGGAGGGGGGAGAGATACGCAGTATTTT CAWRVGGGRDTQYF
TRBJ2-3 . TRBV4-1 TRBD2 TGCGCCAGCAGCCAAGAAAGGCGGGGGTCCGTACGTTTT CASSQERRGSVRF
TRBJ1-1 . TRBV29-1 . TGCAGCGTTGAGTCTCCGCCTTTCTTT CSVESPPFF
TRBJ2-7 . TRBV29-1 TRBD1 TGCAGCGTAATACTGAAGGGACAGGCCCCCTACGAGCAGTACTTC CSVILKGQAPYEQYF
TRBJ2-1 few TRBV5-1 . TGCGCCAGCAGCTTTGCCCGCAATGAGCAGTTCTTC CASSFARNEQFF
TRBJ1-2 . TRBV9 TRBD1 TGTGCCAGCAGCGCCTGGGACAGGGGCAGCAGCTACACCTTC CASSAWDRGSSYTF
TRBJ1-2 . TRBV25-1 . TGTGCCAGCAGTGAATTTGAGGTTCGGGGGGCTGGCTACACCTTC CASSEFEVRGAGYTF
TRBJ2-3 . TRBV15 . TGTGCCACCAGTTACGGCACAGATACGCAGTATTTT CATSYGTDTQYF
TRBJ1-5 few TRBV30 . TGTGCCTGGAGTTTTGGACTGTATAGCAATCAGCCCCAGCATTTT CAWSFGLYSNQPQHF
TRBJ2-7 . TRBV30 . TGTGCCTGGAGCGTCAGCTCCTACGAGCAGTACTTC CAWSVSSYEQYF
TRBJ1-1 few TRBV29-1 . TGCAGCGTTGGTCCGATCCTTACCCTTGAAGCTTTCTTT CSVGPILTLEAFF
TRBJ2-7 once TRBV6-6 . TGTGCCAGCAGTTACTCGGAATACGAGCAGTACTTC CASSYSEYEQYF
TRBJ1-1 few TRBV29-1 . TGCAGCACCCGCCGTAGGGGGGCTGGCACTGAAGCTTTCTTT CSTRRRGAGTEAFF
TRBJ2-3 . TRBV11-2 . TGTGCCAGCAGCGTCCGCGGTACGCAGTATTTT CASSVRGTQYF
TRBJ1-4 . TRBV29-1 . TGCAGCGGACAGGAATCGGGGGAAAAACTGTTTTTT CSGQESGEKLFF
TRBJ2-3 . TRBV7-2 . TGTGCCAGCAGCTTAGGGTGGGACACAGATACGCAGTATTTT CASSLGWDTDTQYF
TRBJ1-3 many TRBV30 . TGTGCCTGGACTGTCCTCTCTGGAAACACCATATATTTT CAWTVLSGNTIYF
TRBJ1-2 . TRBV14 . TGTGCCAGCAGCTCATCGAACTATGGCTACACCTTC CASSSSNYGYTF
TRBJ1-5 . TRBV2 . TGTGCCAGCAGTGAAAGTGGGCAGGGCCAGCCCCAGCATTTT CASSESGQGQPQHF
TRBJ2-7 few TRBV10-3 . TGTGCCATCAGTCCATTTCAGGGCTACGAGCAGTACTTC CAISPFQGYEQYF
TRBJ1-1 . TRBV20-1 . TGCAGTGCTAGCGGCTCTGGGGAAGCTTTCTTT CSASGSGEAFF